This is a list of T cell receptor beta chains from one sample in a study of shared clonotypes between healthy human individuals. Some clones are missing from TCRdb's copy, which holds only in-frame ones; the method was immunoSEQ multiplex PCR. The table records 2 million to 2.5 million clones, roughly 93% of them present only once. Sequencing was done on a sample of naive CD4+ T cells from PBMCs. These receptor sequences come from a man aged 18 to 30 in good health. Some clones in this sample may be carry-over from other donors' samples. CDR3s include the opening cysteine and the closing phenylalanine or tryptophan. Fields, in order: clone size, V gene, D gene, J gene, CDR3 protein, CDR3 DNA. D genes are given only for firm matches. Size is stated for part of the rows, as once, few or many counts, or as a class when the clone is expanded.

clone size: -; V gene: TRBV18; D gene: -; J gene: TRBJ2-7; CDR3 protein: CASSSTSTADYEQYF; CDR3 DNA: TGTGCCAGCTCATCGACTTCGACAGCTGACTACGAGCAGTACTTC
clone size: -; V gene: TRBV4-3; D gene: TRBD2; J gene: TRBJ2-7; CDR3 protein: CASSQEIGLAGVSEQYF; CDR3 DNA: TGCGCCAGCAGCCAAGAGATCGGACTAGCGGGAGTCTCCGAGCAGTACTTC
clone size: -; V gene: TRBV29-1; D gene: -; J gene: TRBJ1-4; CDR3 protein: CSVAVTTNEKLFF; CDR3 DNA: TGCAGCGTTGCAGTCACAACTAATGAAAAACTGTTTTTT
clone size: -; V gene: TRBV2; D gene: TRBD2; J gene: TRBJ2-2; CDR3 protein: CASSDRTSGRGELFF; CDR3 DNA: TGTGCCAGCAGTGATCGGACTAGCGGGAGAGGCGAGCTGTTTTTT
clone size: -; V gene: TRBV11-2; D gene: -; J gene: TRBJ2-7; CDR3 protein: CASSLFRLEGFSSEQYF; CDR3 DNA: TGTGCCAGCAGCCTCTTTAGACTGGAGGGATTCTCTAGCGAGCAGTACTTC
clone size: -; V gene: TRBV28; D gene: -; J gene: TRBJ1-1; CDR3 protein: CASNLDRRAFF; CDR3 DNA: TGTGCCAGCAACCTAGACCGTCGAGCTTTCTTT
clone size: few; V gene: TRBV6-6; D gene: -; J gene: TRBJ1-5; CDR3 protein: CASSSGQPQHF; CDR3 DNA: TGTGCCAGCAGTTCCGGTCAGCCCCAGCATTTT
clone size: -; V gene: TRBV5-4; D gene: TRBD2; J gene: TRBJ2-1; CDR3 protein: CASSSDGLADEQFF; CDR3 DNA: TGTGCCAGCAGCTCCGACGGACTAGCCGATGAGCAGTTCTTC
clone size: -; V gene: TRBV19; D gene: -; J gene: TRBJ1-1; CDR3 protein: CASSIEAALNTEAFF; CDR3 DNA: TGTGCCAGTAGTATAGAGGCGGCCTTGAACACTGAAGCTTTCTTT
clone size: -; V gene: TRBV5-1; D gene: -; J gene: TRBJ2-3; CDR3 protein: CASSLGAVTDTQYF; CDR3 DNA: TGCGCCAGCAGCTTGGGGGCGGTCACAGATACGCAGTATTTT
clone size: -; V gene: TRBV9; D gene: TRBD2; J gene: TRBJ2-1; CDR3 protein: CASTPRLAGYNEQFF; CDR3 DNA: TGTGCCAGCACCCCCCGACTAGCGGGGTACAATGAGCAGTTCTTC
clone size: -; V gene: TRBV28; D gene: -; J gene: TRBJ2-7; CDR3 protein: CASKGQGTSEQYF; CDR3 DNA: TGTGCCAGCAAAGGACAGGGGACTAGCGAGCAGTACTTC
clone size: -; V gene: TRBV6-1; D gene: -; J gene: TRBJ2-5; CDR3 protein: CASREQETQYF; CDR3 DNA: TGTGCCAGCAGGGAACAAGAGACCCAGTACTTC
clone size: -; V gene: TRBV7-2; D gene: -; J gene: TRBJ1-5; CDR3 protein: CASSRFRVQSGQPQHF; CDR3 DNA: TGTGCCAGCAGCCGATTTCGGGTCCAATCGGGTCAGCCCCAGCATTTT
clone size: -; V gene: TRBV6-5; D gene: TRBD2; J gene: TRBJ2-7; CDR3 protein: CASSYGGLAGDEQYF; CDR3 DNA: TGTGCCAGCAGTTACGGCGGACTAGCGGGAGACGAGCAGTACTTC
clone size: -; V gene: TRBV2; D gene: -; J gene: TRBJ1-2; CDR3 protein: CASSGGGDYTF; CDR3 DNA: TGTGCCAGCAGTGGTGGGGGGGACTACACCTTC
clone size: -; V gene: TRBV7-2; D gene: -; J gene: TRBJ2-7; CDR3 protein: CASSSTLRHEQYF; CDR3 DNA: TGTGCCAGCAGCTCCACCCTACGTCACGAGCAGTACTTC
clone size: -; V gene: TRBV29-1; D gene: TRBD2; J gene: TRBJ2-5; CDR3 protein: CSVGEGWETQYF; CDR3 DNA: TGCAGCGTTGGGGAGGGTTGGGAGACCCAGTACTTC
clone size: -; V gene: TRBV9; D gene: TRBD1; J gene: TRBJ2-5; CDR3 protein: CASSPRTGVPTQYF; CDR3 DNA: TGTGCCAGCAGCCCCCGGACAGGCGTCCCGACCCAGTACTTC
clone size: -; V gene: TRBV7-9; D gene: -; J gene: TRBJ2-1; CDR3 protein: CASRPGTGENNEQFF; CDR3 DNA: TGTGCCAGCAGGCCCGGGACCGGCGAGAACAATGAGCAGTTCTTC
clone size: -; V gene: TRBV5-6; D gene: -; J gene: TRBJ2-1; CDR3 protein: CASSSLGSPSPEFF; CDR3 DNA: TGTGCCAGCAGCTCCCTGGGTAGCCCTAGTCCGGAGTTCTTC
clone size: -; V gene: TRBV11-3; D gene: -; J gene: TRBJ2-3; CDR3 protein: CASSSFTDTQYF; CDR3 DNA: TGTGCCAGCAGCTCCTTCACAGATACGCAGTATTTT
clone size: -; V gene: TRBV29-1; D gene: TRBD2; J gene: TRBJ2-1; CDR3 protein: CSVRREGRNEQFF; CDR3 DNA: TGCAGCGTTCGGCGGGAGGGCCGCAATGAGCAGTTCTTC
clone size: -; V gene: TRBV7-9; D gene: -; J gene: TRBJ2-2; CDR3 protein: CASSSRKRGNTGELFF; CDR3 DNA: TGTGCCAGCAGCTCAAGAAAACGGGGTAACACCGGGGAGCTGTTTTTT
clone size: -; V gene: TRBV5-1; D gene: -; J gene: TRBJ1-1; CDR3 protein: CASSLPLPRTGLNTEAFF; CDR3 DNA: TGCGCCAGCAGCCTTCCCCTTCCTCGTACGGGGCTGAACACTGAAGCTTTCTTT
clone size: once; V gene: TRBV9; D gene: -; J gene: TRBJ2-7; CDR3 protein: CASSVGDRYEQYF; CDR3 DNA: TGTGCCAGCAGCGTAGGGGACCGCTACGAGCAGTACTTC
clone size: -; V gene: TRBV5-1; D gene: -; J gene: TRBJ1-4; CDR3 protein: CASSLARTTNEKLFF; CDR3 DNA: TGCGCCAGCAGCTTGGCGCGGACAACTAATGAAAAACTGTTTTTT
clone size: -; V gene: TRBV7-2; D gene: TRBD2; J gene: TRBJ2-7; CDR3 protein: CASSLGTSGSYEQYF; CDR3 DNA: TGTGCCAGCAGCTTAGGGACTAGCGGGAGCTACGAGCAGTACTTC
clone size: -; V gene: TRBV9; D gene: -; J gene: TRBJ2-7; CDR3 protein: CASSVEGRAGGEQYF; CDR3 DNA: TGTGCCAGCAGCGTAGAGGGACGCGCTGGGGGCGAGCAGTACTTC
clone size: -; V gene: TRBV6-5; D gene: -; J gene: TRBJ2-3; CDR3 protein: CASSPTGGTDTQYF; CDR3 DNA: TGTGCCAGCAGTCCGACGGGAGGCACAGATACGCAGTATTTT
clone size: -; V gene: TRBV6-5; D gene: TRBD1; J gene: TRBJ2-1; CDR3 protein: CASSHDRGGYNEQFF; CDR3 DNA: TGTGCCAGCAGTCACGACAGGGGGGGTTACAATGAGCAGTTCTTC
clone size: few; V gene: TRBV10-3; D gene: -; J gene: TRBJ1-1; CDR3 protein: CAIMENPRTEAFF; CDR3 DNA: TGTGCCATTATGGAGAATCCGAGGACTGAAGCTTTCTTT
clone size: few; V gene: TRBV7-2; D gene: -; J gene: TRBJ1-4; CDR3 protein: CASSFSAGKLFF; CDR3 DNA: TGTGCCAGCAGCTTCTCGGCAGGAAAACTGTTTTTT
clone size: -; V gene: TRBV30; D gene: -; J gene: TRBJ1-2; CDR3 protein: CVQWALYGYTF; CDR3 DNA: TGTGTTCAGTGGGCCCTCTATGGCTACACCTTC
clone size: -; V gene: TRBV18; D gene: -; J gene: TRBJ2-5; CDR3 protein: CASSSREEETQYF; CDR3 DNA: TGTGCCAGCTCATCCAGGGAGGAAGAGACCCAGTACTTC
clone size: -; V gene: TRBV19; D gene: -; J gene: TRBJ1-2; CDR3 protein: CASSMLSVTYGYTF; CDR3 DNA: TGTGCCAGTAGTATGTTATCTGTCACCTATGGCTACACCTTC
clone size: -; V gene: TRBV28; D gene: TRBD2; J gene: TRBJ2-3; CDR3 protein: CASSWPGGPLASPKDTQYF; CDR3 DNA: TGTGCCAGCAGTTGGCCGGGAGGACCACTAGCGAGTCCCAAAGATACGCAGTATTTT
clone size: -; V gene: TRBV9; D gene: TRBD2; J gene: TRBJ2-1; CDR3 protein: CASSVGSSSGKEEQFF; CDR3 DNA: TGTGCCAGCAGCGTAGGCTCGTCTAGCGGGAAGGAAGAGCAGTTCTTC
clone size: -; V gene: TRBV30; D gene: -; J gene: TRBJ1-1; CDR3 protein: CAWSNRGLAFF; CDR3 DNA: TGTGCCTGGAGTAACCGGGGGTTAGCTTTCTTT
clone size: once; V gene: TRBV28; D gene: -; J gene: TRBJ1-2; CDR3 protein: CASSPGLPAVYGYTF; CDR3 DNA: TGTGCCAGCAGTCCCGGACTCCCCGCCGTTTATGGCTACACCTTC
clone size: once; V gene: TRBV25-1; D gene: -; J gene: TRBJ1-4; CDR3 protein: CASSRAGRGNEKLFF; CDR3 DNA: TGTGCCAGCTCCCGAGCGGGGAGAGGTAATGAAAAACTGTTTTTT
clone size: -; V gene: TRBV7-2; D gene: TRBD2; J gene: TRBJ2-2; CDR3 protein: CASSRNGLAGTNTGELFF; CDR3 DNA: TGTGCCAGCAGCCGTAACGGGCTAGCGGGAACTAACACCGGGGAGCTGTTTTTT
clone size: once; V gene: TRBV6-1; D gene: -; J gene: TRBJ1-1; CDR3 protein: CASSEGGGTEAFF; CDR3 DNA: TGTGCCAGCAGTGAAGGGGGGGGCACTGAAGCTTTCTTT
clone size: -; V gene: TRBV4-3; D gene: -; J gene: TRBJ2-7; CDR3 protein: CASSQDPGSRSYEQYF; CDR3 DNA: TGCGCCAGCAGCCAAGATCCGGGGTCGCGCTCCTACGAGCAGTACTTC
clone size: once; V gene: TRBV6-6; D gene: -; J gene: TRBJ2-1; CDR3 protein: CASTLADPSYNEQFF; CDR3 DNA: TGTGCCAGCACCTTAGCGGATCCCTCCTACAATGAGCAGTTCTTC
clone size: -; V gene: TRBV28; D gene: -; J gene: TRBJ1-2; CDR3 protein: CASSQASGGSYGYTF; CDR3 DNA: TGTGCCAGCAGCCAGGCATCCGGGGGAAGCTATGGCTACACCTTC
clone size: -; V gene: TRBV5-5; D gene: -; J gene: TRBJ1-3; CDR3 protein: CASSLQGGGNTIYF; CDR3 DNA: TGTGCCAGCAGCCTGCAGGGCGGCGGAAACACCATATATTTT
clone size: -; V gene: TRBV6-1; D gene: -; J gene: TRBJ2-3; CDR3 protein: CASSVGTDTQYF; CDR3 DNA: TGTGCCAGCAGTGTGGGCACAGATACGCAGTATTTT
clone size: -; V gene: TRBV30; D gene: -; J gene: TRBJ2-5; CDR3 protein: CAWSTIHGGSETQYF; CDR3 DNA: TGTGCCTGGAGTACAATCCATGGGGGCTCCGAGACCCAGTACTTC
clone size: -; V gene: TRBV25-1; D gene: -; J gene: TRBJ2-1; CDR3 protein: CASSDIVAVGAYNEQFF; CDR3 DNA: TGTGCCAGCAGTGACATAGTAGCGGTCGGGGCCTACAATGAGCAGTTCTTC
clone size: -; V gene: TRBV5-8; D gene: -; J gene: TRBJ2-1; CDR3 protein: CASSHGLGGEQFF; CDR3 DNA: TGTGCCAGCAGCCACGGCCTGGGGGGCGAGCAGTTCTTC
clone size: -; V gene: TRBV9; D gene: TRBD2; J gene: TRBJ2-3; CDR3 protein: CASSVDPSGTDTQYF; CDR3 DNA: TGTGCCAGCAGCGTAGACCCTAGCGGTACAGATACGCAGTATTTT
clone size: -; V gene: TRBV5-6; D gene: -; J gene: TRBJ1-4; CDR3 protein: CASSSGPNEKLFF; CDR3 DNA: TGTGCCAGCAGCTCGGGACCTAATGAAAAACTGTTTTTT
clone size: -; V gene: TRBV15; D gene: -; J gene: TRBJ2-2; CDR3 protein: CATSRGFNRQPNTGELFF; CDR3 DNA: TGTGCCACCAGCAGAGGATTTAATAGGCAGCCGAACACCGGGGAGCTGTTTTTT